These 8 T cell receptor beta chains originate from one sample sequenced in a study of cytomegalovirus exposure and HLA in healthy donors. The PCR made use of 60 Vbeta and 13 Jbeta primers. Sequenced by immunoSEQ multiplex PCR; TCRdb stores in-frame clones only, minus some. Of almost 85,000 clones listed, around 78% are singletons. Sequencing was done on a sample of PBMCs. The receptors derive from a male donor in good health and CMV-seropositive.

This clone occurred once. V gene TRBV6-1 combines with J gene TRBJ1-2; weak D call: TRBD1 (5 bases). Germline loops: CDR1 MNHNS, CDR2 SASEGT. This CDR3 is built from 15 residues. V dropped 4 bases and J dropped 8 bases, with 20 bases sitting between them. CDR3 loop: CASSVYEEGTGGYTF. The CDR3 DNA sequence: TGTGCCAGCAGTGTGTATGAGGAGGGGACTGGCGGCTACACCTTC.

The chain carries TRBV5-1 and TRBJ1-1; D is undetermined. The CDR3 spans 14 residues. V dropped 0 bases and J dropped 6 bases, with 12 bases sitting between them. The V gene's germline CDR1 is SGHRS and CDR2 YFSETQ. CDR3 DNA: TGCGCCAGCAGCTTGGCTATGTCAGAGGCTGAAGCTTTCTTT. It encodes CASSLAMSEAEAFF.

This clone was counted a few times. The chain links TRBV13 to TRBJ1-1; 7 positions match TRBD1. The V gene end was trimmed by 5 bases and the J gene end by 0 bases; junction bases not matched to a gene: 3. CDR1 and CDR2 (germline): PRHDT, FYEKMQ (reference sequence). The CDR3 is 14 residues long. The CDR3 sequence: CASSPGQLNTEAFF. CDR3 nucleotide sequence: TGTGCCAGCAGCCCGGGACAGCTGAACACTGAAGCTTTCTTT.

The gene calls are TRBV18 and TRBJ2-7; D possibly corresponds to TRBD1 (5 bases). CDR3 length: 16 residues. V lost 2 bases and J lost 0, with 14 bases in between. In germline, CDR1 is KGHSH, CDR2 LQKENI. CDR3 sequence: CASSPSRTLSSYEQYF. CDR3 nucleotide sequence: TGTGCCAGCTCACCAAGTCGGACATTGAGCTCCTACGAGCAGTACTTC. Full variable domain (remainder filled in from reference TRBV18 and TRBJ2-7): NAGVMQNPRHLVRRRGQEARLRCSPMKGHSHVYWYRQLPEEGLKFMVYLQKENIIDESGMPKERFSAEFPKEGPSILRIQQVVRGDSAAYFCASSPSRTLSSYEQYFGPGTRLTVT.

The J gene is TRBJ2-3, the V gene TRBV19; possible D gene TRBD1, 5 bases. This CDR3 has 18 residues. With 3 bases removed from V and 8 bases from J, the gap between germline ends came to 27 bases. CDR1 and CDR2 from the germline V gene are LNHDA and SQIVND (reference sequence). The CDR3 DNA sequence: TGTGCCAGTAGTATTACGCATGCGACAGCTACTTCCGTGGGTACGCAGTATTTT. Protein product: CASSITHATATSVGTQYF.

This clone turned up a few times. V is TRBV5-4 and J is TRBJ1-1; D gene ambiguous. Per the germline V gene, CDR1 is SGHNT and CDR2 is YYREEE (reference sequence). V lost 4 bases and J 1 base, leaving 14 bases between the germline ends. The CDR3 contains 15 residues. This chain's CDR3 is CASSGGGSANTEAFF. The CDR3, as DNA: TGTGCCAGCAGCGGTGGAGGTTCGGCGAACACTGAAGCTTTCTTT. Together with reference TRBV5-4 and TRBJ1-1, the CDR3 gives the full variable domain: ETGVTQSPTHLIKTRGQQVTLRCSSQSGHNTVSWYQQALGQGPQFIFQYYREEENGRGNFPPRFSGLQFPNYSSELNVNALELDDSALYLCASSGGGSANTEAFFGQGTRLTVV.

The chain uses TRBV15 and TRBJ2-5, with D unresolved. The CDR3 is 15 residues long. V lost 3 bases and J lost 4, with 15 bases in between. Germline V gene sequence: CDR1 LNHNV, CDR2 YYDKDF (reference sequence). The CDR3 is CATSSLSWAGETQYF. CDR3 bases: TGTGCCACCAGCAGTCTCTCGTGGGCTGGAGAGACCCAGTACTTC.

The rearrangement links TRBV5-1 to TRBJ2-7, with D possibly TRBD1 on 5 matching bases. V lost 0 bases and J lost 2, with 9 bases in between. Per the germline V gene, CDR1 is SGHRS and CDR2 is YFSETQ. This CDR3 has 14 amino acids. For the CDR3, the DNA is TGCGCCAGCAGCTTGGGTCCAGGGACCTACGAGCAGTACTTC. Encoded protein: CASSLGPGTYEQYF.